In this sample, the clone carrying this TCR beta chain turned up once. These data come from a study of neoadjuvant nivolumab and ipilimumab in lung cancer. TCRdb's copy holds only in-frame clones and misses some; the assay was immunoSEQ multiplex PCR. The sample includes just under 4,000 clones, about four fifths of them seen just once. The TCR sequence derives from an adult with non-small cell lung cancer. Sequencing was performed on peripheral blood, taken after neoadjuvant nivolumab, alone or with ipilimumab, at or shortly before surgery.

The CDR3: CASSQGGRGRYTEAFF. CDR3 DNA: TGCGCCAGCAGCCAAGGGGGGAGGGGCCGGTACACTGAAGCTTTCTTT. V and J are TRBV4-1 and TRBJ1-1, with D possibly TRBD1 on 5 matching bases. V was trimmed by 1 base and J by 3 bases, leaving 15 bases between them. The CDR3 is made up of 16 amino acids. Germline lookup yields CDR1 MGHRA and CDR2 YSYEKL.